This T cell receptor beta chain stems from a study of blood T cell repertoires in COVID-19. Study overall: Donors in the United States, Italy and Spain gave samples during acute or convalescent COVID-19. Sample material is recorded as cDNA or gDNA derived from T cells, B-cell-depleted T cells, or PBMCs.

Between the trimmed V and J ends, which lost 5 bases and 7 bases, there was a span of 19 bases. This CDR3 is built from 15 residues. Germline V gene lookup returns CDR1 SGDLS and CDR2 YYNGEE. As handled by the study authors: Amplification of reference gene primers was used by the study to estimate nucleated cell counts. Profiled with immunoSEQ multiplex PCR; TCRdb holds only in-frame clones, not every one. That table is the source of V, J and clone size, and D and trimming were worked out from the DNA. The sample lists roughly 90,000 clones; 80% to 85% were seen once. This sequence was found in a woman of 80 years or more with active or convalescent COVID-19. Sequencing used peripheral blood. This chain links TRBV9 with TRBJ2-1, with TRBD2 as a possible D gene (6 bases). CDR3 in DNA: TGTGCCAGCAGTGCGCTGGGGACTCCCGGGAATGAGCAGTTCTTC. Translated: CASSALGTPGNEQFF. Full variable domain (missing parts from reference TRBV9 and TRBJ2-1): DSGVTQTPKHLITATGQRVTLRCSPRSGDLSVYWYQQSLDQGLQFLIQYYNGEERAKGNILERFSAQQFPDLHSELNLSSLELGDSALYFCASSALGTPGNEQFFGPGTRLTVL.